A selection of T cell receptor beta chains follows, all from one sample in a study of blood T cell repertoires in COVID-19. Using immunoSEQ multiplex PCR, the repertoire was profiled, and TCRdb retains in-frame clones only, with some absent. In the table there are 90,000 or so clones, approximately 86% of which are singletons. The sample consisted of peripheral blood. The receptors come from an elderly man with active or convalescent COVID-19. CDR3s include the opening cysteine and the closing phenylalanine or tryptophan. The order of the fields is V gene, clone size, J gene, D gene, CDR3 protein, CDR3 DNA. A D gene is named only where the DNA matches it firmly. Not all rows give a size; the values are once, few, many and, for expanded clones, a class.

v_gene: TRBV7-9
abundance: -
j_gene: TRBJ1-2
d_gene: TRBD1
CDR3aa: CASSLFDRGESYRGYTF
CDR3nt: TGTGCCAGCAGCTTGTTTGACAGGGGGGAATCCTATCGCGGCTACACCTTC

v_gene: TRBV3-1/TRBV3-2
abundance: -
j_gene: TRBJ2-4
d_gene: -
CDR3aa: CASSFSTLAGGPNIQYF
CDR3nt: TGTGCCAGCAGCTTCTCTACGCTAGCAGGAGGGCCAAACATTCAGTACTTC

v_gene: TRBV5-8
abundance: once
j_gene: TRBJ2-7
d_gene: -
CDR3aa: CASRKTGSYEQYF
CDR3nt: TGTGCCAGCCGGAAAACAGGGAGTTACGAGCAGTACTTC

v_gene: TRBV5-5
abundance: few
j_gene: TRBJ2-3
d_gene: -
CDR3aa: CASSPIGRDTQYF
CDR3nt: TGTGCCAGCAGCCCCATCGGGAGAGATACGCAGTATTTT

v_gene: TRBV7-2
abundance: -
j_gene: TRBJ1-6
d_gene: -
CDR3aa: CASSTRQAPGSPLHF
CDR3nt: TGTGCCAGCAGCACACGACAGGCGCCCGGGTCACCCCTCCACTTT

v_gene: TRBV4-2
abundance: -
j_gene: TRBJ2-7
d_gene: TRBD2
CDR3aa: CASSQATAGGPYEQYF
CDR3nt: TGTGCCAGCAGCCAGGCAACAGCGGGAGGGCCGTACGAGCAGTACTTC

v_gene: TRBV28
abundance: -
j_gene: TRBJ1-5
d_gene: -
CDR3aa: CASSARSSNQPQHF
CDR3nt: TGTGCCAGCAGTGCTAGGAGTAGCAATCAGCCCCAGCATTTT

v_gene: TRBV19
abundance: -
j_gene: TRBJ2-7
d_gene: -
CDR3aa: CASSLGSNVYEQYF
CDR3nt: TGTGCCAGTAGTCTCGGTAGTAACGTCTACGAGCAGTACTTC

v_gene: TRBV5-1
abundance: -
j_gene: TRBJ2-1
d_gene: TRBD2
CDR3aa: CASSPRLAGEDEQFF
CDR3nt: TGCGCCAGCAGTCCTAGACTAGCGGGAGAGGATGAGCAGTTCTTC

v_gene: TRBV19
abundance: -
j_gene: TRBJ1-5
d_gene: -
CDR3aa: CASSVTRSNQPQHF
CDR3nt: TGTGCCAGTTCCGTCACCAGGAGCAATCAGCCCCAGCATTTT

v_gene: TRBV9
abundance: -
j_gene: TRBJ2-7
d_gene: -
CDR3aa: CASSVAGGIHEQYF
CDR3nt: TGTGCCAGCAGCGTAGCCGGGGGAATCCACGAGCAGTACTTC